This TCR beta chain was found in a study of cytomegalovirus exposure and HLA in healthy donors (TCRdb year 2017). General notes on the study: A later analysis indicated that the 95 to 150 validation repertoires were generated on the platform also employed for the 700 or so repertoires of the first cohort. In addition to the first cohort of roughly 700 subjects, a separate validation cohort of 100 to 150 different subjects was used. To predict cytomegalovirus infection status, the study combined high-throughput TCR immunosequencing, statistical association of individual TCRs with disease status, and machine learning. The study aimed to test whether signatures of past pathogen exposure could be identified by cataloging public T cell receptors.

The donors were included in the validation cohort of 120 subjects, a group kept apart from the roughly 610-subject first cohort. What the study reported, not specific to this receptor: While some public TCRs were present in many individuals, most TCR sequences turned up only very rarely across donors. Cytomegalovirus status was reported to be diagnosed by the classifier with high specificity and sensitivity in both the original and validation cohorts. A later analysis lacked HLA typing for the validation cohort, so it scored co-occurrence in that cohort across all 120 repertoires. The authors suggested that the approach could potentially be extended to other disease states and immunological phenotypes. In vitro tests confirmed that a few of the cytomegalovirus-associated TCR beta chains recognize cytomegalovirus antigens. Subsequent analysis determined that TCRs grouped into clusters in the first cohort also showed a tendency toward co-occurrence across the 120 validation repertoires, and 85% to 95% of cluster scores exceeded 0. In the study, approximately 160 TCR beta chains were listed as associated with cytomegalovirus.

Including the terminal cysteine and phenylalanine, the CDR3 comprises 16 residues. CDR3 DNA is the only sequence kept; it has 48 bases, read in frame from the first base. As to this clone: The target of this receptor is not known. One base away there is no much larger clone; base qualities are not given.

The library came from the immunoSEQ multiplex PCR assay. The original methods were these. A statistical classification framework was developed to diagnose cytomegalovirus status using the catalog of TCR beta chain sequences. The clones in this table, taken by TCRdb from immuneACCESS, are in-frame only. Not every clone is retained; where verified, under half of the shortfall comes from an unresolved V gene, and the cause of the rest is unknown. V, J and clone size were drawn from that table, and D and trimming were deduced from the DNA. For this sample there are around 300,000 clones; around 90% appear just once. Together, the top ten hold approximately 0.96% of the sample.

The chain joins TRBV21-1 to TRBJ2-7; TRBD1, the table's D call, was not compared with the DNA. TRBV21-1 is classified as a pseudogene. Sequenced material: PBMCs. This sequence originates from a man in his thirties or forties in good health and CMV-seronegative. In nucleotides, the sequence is TGTGCCAGCAGCCCAAATGCGGGACAGAAGTTGAACGAGCAGTACTTC. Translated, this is CASSPNAGQKLNEQYF.